This TCR beta chain stems from a study of CD8 T cells in ankylosing spondylitis. Each CDR3 protein gets one entry after TCRdb re-called the 5' RACE reads with MiXCR. The sample lists approximately 540,000 distinct CDR3 sequences; over 9.5% were seen once. The CDR3 extends over 13 amino acids. Per the germline V gene, CDR1 is DFQATT and CDR2 is SNEGSKA (reference sequence). V lost 6 bases, J lost 6 bases, and 15 bases lay in between. Only a few counts were recorded for this clonotype. Its antigen is currently unknown. Overall study results and limits: Typical of ankylosing spondylitis blood, it appeared, was a TCR beta motif of eight highly homologous variants.

What was sequenced was blood, either unsorted or a sorted T cell fraction (not recorded which). The rearrangement uses TRBV20-1 and TRBJ2-1; no firm D call. The sequence came from a male donor with ankylosing spondylitis. The CDR3 sequence: CSAREVGLNEQFF. The CDR3 DNA reads as TGCAGTGCCCGTGAGGTGGGCCTCAATGAGCAGTTCTTC.